This record covers a single T cell receptor (beta chain). The repertoire was sequenced with immunoSEQ multiplex PCR; TCRdb's copy has only in-frame clones and lacks some. The table records roughly 77,000 clones, around 92% of them present only once. The CDR3 is 16 amino acids. Losses at the gene ends were 5 bases for V and 6 bases for J; bases not matched to a gene: 10. CDR1 is SEHNR and CDR2 is FQNEAQ in the germline V gene (reference sequence). These data originate in a study of OX40 agonist ivuxolimab in advanced cancers. This chain uses TRBV7-9 with TRBJ2-2; 9 bases match TRBD2. Sequenced material: CD4+ or CD8+ T cells sorted from blood, taken in a trial of the OX40 agonist ivuxolimab. This TCR was sampled from an adult with an advanced solid tumor such as melanoma, head and neck, liver or kidney cancer. This CDR3 reads CASSPYVAGAAGELFF. The CDR3 coding sequence is TGTGCCAGCAGCCCATATGTAGCGGGAGCTGCCGGGGAGCTGTTTTTT.